A single sample is the source of the 2 T cell receptor beta chains below, sequenced in a study of T cells in pancreatic ductal adenocarcinoma. Selected pancreatic ductal adenocarcinoma patients had undergone surgery without neoadjuvant therapy. Repertoires were generated with immunoSEQ multiplex PCR, while TCRdb's copy carries only in-frame clones and drops some. Here the sample spans over 7,500 clones, about 90% being singletons. The specimen sequenced was PBMCs. These receptors were obtained from a human donor with pancreatic ductal adenocarcinoma.

This clone has more than one count but fewer than ten. The chain carries TRBV11-3 and TRBJ2-1; TRBD1 matches 9 bases. The CDR3 is made up of 14 amino acids. In germline, CDR1 is SGHNT, CDR2 YENEEA. V gave up 5 bases and J gave up 7 bases; unmatched junction bases: 6. The CDR3: CASSATGGRNEQFF. The CDR3 DNA reads as TGTGCCAGCAGCGCGACAGGGGGACGTAATGAGCAGTTCTTC.

The rearrangement links TRBV4-3 to TRBJ2-2; 7 bases fit TRBD1. J was trimmed by 9 bases and V by 0 bases; bases with no gene match: 4. Germline V gene data show CDR1 as LGHNA and CDR2 as YSLEER. CDR3 length equals 14 residues. CDR3 sequence: CASSQEQGSRELFF. The CDR3, as DNA: TGCGCCAGCAGCCAAGAACAGGGGAGCCGGGAGCTGTTTTTT.